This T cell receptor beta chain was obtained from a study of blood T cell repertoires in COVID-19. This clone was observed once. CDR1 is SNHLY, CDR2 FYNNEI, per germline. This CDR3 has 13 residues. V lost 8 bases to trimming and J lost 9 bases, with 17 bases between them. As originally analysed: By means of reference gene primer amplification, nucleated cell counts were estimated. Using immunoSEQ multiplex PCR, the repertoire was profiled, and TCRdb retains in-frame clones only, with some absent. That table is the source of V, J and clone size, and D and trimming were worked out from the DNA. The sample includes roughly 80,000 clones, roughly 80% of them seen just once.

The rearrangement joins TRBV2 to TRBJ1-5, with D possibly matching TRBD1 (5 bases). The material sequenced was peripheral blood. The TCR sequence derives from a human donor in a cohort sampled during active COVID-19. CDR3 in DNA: TGTGCCAGCTCCGGGCCAGGGTTGTTGCCCCAGCATTTT. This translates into CASSGPGLLPQHF. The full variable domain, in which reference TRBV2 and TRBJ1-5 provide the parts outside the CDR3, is EPEVTQTPSHQVTQMGQEVILRCVPISNHLYFYWYRQILGQKVEFLVSFYNNEISEKSEIFDDQFSVERPDGSNFTLKIRSTKLEDSAMYFCASSGPGLLPQHFGDGTRLSIL.